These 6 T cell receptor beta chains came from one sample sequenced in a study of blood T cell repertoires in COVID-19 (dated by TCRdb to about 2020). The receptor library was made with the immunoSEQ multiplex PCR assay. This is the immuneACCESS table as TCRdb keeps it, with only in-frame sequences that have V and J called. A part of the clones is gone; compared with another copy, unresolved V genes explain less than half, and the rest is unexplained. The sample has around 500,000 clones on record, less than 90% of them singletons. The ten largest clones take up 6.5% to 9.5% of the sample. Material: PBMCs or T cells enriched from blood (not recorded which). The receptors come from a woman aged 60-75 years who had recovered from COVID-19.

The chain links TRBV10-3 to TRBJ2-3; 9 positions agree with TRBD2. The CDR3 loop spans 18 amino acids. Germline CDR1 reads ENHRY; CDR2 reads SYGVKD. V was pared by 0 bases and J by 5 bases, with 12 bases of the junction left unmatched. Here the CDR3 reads CAISESTRRASGVDTQYF. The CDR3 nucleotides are TGTGCCATCAGTGAGTCGACTCGGCGGGCTAGCGGGGTAGATACGCAGTATTTT.

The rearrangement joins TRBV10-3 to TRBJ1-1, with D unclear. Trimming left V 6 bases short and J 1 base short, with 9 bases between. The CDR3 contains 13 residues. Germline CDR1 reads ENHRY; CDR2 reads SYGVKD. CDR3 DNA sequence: TGTGCCATCAGCGGAGCGGGGAACACTGAAGCTTTCTTT. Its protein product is CAISGAGNTEAFF.

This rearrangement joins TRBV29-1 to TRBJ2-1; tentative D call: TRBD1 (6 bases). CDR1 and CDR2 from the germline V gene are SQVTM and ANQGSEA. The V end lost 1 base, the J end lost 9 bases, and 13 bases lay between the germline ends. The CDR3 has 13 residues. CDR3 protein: CSVEGQGHPEQFF. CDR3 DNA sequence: TGCAGCGTTGAAGGCCAGGGACACCCTGAGCAGTTCTTC.

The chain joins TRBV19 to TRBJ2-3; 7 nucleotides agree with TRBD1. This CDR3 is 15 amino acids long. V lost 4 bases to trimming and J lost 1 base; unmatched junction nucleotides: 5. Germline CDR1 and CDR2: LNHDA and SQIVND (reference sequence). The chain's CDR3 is CASSTYQGGTDTQYF. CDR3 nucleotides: TGTGCCAGTAGTACCTACCAGGGGGGCACAGATACGCAGTATTTT.

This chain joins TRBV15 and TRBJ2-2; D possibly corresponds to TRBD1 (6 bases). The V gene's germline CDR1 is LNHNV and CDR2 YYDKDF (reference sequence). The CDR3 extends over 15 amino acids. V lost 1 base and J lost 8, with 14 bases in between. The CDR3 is CATSRGDQGSGELFF. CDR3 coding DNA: TGTGCCACCAGCAGAGGGGACCAGGGGTCGGGGGAGCTGTTTTTT.

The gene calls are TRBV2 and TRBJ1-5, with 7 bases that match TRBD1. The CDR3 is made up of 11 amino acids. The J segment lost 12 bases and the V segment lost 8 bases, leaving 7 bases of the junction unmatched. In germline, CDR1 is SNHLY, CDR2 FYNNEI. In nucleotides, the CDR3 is TGTGCCAGCGGGACAGAATATTTCCAGCATTTT. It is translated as CASGTEYFQHF.